Presented here are 9 T cell receptor beta chains from one specimen sequenced in a study of molecular identifiers for immune sequencing clone quantification. MiXCR was run by TCRdb on the PCR reads, yielding one entry per CDR3 protein. This table holds some 100,000 distinct CDR3 sequences, 36% found once. The sample comprised naive CD8+ T cells from blood, with Jurkat cell RNA spiked in. Subset defined: FACS-sorted CD8+CD4-CCR7+CD45RA+ naive T cells. All receptors derive from a human donor in good health. Some libraries in this study had Jurkat cell RNA spiked in.

V usage is TRBV12-3 or TRBV12-4 and J usage is TRBJ2-7; 9 bases are a match to TRBD1. The CDR3 covers 12 residues. V was pared by 11 bases and J by 2 bases, with 4 bases of the junction left unmatched. CDR3 sequence: CAAGTGPYEQYF. DNA for the CDR3: TGTGCCGCCGGGACAGGGCCCTACGAGCAGTACTTC.

The chain employs TRBV5-4 and TRBJ2-7; D ambiguous. The CDR3 extends over 13 amino acids. V lost 7 bases and J 1 base, leaving 12 bases between the germline ends. CDR1 is SGHNT, CDR2 YYREEE, per germline (reference sequence). In DNA form, the CDR3 reads TGTGCCAGCGGACCCGGAGTGTCCTACGAGCAGTACTTC. Translating gives CASGPGVSYEQYF.

In the case of this clonotype: Since the CDR3 does not end with the conserved phenylalanine or tryptophan, this likely comes from a read error. The chain carries TRBV7-3 and TRBJ2-3; the D gene could be TRBD1 or TRBD2 (5 bases each). Trimming cost V 2 bases and J 5 bases, with 23 bases left between them. The CDR3 runs 18 residues. Per germline, CDR1 SGHTA and CDR2 FQGTGA. The CDR3 region is CASSLQAGALSHRDTQYI. CDR3 coding DNA: TGTGCCAGCAGCTTACAGGCCGGGGCCCTTTCCCACCGAGATACGCAGTATATT.

With regard to this clonotype: A single base separates this from a much larger clone, so it may be a read error. The chain employs TRBV29-1 and TRBJ1-1; D may be TRBD1 (5 bases). Germline loops: CDR1 SQVTM, CDR2 ANQGSEA. This CDR3 is 11 amino acids long. CDR3 nucleotide sequence: TGCAGCGTTTGGAGGGGCACTGAAGCTATCTTT. Amino acid sequence: CSVWRGTEAIF.

The chain joins TRBV11-2 to TRBJ2-7; D remains ambiguous. V was trimmed by 6 bases and J by 5 bases, leaving 17 bases between them. This CDR3 spans 14 amino acids. Germline lookup yields CDR1 SGHAT and CDR2 FQNNGV. The CDR3 region has the DNA TGTGCCAGCAGATCCCCTTGGGTGCTGGACGAGCAGTACTTC. Translation gives CASRSPWVLDEQYF.

About this clonotype: The CDR3 does not close with the conserved phenylalanine or tryptophan, likely indicating a read error. The chain has TRBV19 and TRBJ1-1; the D is unclear. The CDR3 covers 13 residues. Germline V CDR1 and CDR2: LNHDA, SQIVND (reference sequence). Trimming removed 6 bases at V and 2 bases at J, with 10 bases between. CDR3 amino acids: CASSLGSNTEAFI. Written as DNA, the CDR3 is TGTGCCAGTAGCCTAGGATCTAACACTGAAGCTTTCATT.

This clonotype was seen a few times. The rearrangement joins TRBV9 to TRBJ2-7; the match to TRBD2 covers 10 bases. Unmatched junction bases numbered 3, after V lost 4 bases and J lost 2 bases. The CDR3 has 14 residues. CDR1 is SGDLS, CDR2 YYNGEE, per germline. Here the CDR3 DNA reads TGTGCCAGCAGCCGAAGCGGGAGGGCCTACGAGCAGTACTTC. Encoded protein: CASSRSGRAYEQYF.

This chain joins TRBV7-8 and TRBJ1-2; TRBD1 aligns across 7 bases. V lost 5 bases and J lost 0; bases outside the gene matches: 6. The CDR3 consists of 15 residues. In germline, CDR1 is SGHVS, CDR2 FQNEAQ. CDR3 protein: CASSTPGQPNYGYTF. For the CDR3, the DNA is TGTGCCAGCAGCACACCGGGACAGCCTAACTATGGCTACACCTTC.

This clonotype has a count of ten or more. This chain links TRBV5-6 with TRBJ2-7; D uncertain. The CDR3 is 13 amino acids. Trimming removed 4 bases at V and 3 bases at J, with 11 bases between. Germline V gene lookup returns CDR1 SGHDT and CDR2 YYEEEE. CDR3 DNA: TGTGCCAGCAGCCCCGGACGATACTACGAGCAGTACTTC. It translates to CASSPGRYYEQYF.